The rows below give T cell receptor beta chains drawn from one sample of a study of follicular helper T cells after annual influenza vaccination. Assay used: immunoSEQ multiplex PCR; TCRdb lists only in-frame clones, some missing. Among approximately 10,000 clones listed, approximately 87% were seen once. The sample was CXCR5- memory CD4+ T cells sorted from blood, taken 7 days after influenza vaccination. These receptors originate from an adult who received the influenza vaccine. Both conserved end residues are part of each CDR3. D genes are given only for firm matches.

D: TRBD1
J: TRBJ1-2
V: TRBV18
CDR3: CASSPRTGNYGYTF
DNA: TGTGCCAGCTCACCCAGGACAGGGAACTATGGCTACACCTTC

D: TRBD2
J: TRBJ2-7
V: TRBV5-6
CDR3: CASSYLRYTRGFSYEQYF
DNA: TGTGCCAGCAGCTACTTACGATATACGCGGGGGTTCTCCTACGAGCAGTACTTC

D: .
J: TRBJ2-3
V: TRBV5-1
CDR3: CASSLSTTDTQYF
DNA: TGCGCCAGCAGCTTGTCGACGACAGATACGCAGTATTTT

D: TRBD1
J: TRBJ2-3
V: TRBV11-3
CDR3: CASSLDRGRNTQYF
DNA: TGTGCCAGCAGCCTCGACAGGGGGCGGAATACGCAGTATTTT

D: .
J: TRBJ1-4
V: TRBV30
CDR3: CAWSTGSLNEKLFF
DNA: TGTGCCTGGAGCACAGGCTCCTTGAATGAAAAACTGTTTTTT

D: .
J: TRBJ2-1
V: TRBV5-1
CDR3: CASSLVPNNEQFF
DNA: TGCGCCAGCAGCTTGGTACCAAACAATGAGCAGTTCTTC

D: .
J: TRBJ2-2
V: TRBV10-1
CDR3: CASSARFTGELFF
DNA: TGCGCCAGCAGTGCGAGGTTCACCGGGGAGCTGTTTTTT

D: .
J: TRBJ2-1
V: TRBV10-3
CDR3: CAISAAGTGRSSYNEQFF
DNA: TGTGCCATCAGTGCCGCGGGGACCGGTAGAAGCTCCTACAATGAGCAGTTCTTC

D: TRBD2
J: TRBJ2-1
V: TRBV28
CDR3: CASAALGLAGFNEQFF
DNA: TGTGCCAGCGCGGCCCTTGGACTAGCGGGGTTTAATGAGCAGTTCTTC

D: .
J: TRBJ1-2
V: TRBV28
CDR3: CASSLLLSGDGYTF
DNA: TGTGCCAGCAGTTTACTGCTGTCGGGGGATGGCTACACCTTC